These 30 T cell receptor beta chains share one sample of origin, sequenced in a study of siplizumab effects on memory and regulatory T cells. Clones were read by immunoSEQ multiplex PCR, and TCRdb kept only the in-frame ones, dropping some. The sample lists some 87,000 clones, 80% to 90% occurring once. The source material was CD4+ T cells sorted from blood. The receptors were sampled from a human donor in good health.

This chain links TRBV7-2 with TRBJ2-1; 8 bases line up with TRBD2. CDR1 is SGHTA, CDR2 FQGNSA, per germline. With 6 bases clipped from V and 10 bases from J, the junction kept 8 bases outside the gene matches. CDR3 length: 13 residues. The chain's CDR3 is CASRPAGAYEQFF. CDR3 sequence (DNA): TGTGCCAGCAGGCCAGCGGGGGCATACGAGCAGTTCTTC.

The chain combines TRBV10-1 with TRBJ1-2, with 8 bases identical to TRBD1. V shed 0 bases, J shed 4 bases, and the junction held 1 base outside the gene matches. CDR3 size: 14 residues. Per the germline V gene, CDR1 is WNHNN and CDR2 is SYGVQD (reference sequence). CDR3 in amino acids: CASSESTGGYGYTF. Written as DNA, the CDR3 is TGCGCCAGCAGTGAGTCTACAGGGGGCTATGGCTACACCTTC.

This chain uses TRBV25-1 with TRBJ2-7, with D unclear. The germline V gene has CDR1 MGHDK and CDR2 SYGVNS. This CDR3 has 11 amino acids. V lost 9 bases and J 6 bases, leaving 12 bases between the germline ends. The CDR3 sequence is CASRSAREQYF. CDR3 DNA: TGTGCCAGTAGATCAGCGCGCGAGCAGTACTTC.

The chain uses TRBV12-5 and TRBJ2-1; 11 nucleotides agree with TRBD2. Trimming took 1 base from V and 8 from J; bases not matched to a gene: 7. The V gene's germline CDR1 is LGHNT and CDR2 FRNRAP. This CDR3 region has 16 residues. The CDR3 DNA reads TGTGCTAGTGGTTTGGGAACTAGCGGGAGTCTTTATGAGCAGTTCTTC. Encoded protein: CASGLGTSGSLYEQFF.

This clone was counted a single time. The chain joins TRBV10-3 to TRBJ1-2, with 9 bases identical to TRBD1. Germline V lookup: CDR1 ENHRY, CDR2 SYGVKD. The V segment lost 2 bases and the J segment 10 bases; nucleotides outside the gene matches: 5. The CDR3 covers 13 residues. The CDR3 spells CAISERGQGDYTF. CDR3 DNA sequence: TGTGCCATCAGTGAGAGGGGACAGGGTGACTACACCTTC.

The chain has TRBV14 and TRBJ2-5; D may be TRBD2 (6 bases). The V gene's germline CDR1 is SGHDN and CDR2 FVKESK. V was trimmed by 0 bases and J by 7 bases, leaving 15 bases between them. This CDR3 has 15 residues. The CDR3 spells CASSQDWRAAGTQYF. In DNA form, the CDR3 reads TGTGCCAGCAGCCAAGATTGGAGGGCAGCCGGGACCCAGTACTTC.

J is TRBJ2-2 and V is TRBV30; a weak D match, TRBD2 (5 bases). The CDR3 is 15 amino acids. Looked up from germline, CDR1 is GTSNPN and CDR2 is SVGIG (reference sequence). The V end lost 1 base, the J end lost 2 bases, and 11 bases lay between the germline ends. Here the CDR3 DNA reads TGTGCCTGGAGTGCCCCCCGGGGTAACACCGGGGAGCTGTTTTTT. It specifies CAWSAPRGNTGELFF. Full variable domain (outside the CDR3, taken from reference TRBV30 and TRBJ2-2): SQTIHQWPATLVQPVGSPLSLECTVEGTSNPNLYWYRQAAGRGLQLLFYSVGIGQISSEVPQNLSASRPQDRQFILSSKKLLLSDSGFYLCAWSAPRGNTGELFFGEGSRLTVL.

The genes are TRBV11-3 and TRBJ2-7, with 10 positions matching TRBD2. Looked up from germline, CDR1 is SGHNT and CDR2 is YENEEA. This CDR3 contains 15 residues. Germline trimming cut 5 bases from V and 3 bases from J; bases unmatched to any gene: 7. This CDR3 is CASSRAGGPYYEQYF. CDR3 in DNA: TGTGCCAGCAGCCGAGCGGGAGGGCCTTACTACGAGCAGTACTTC.

This rearrangement joins TRBV18 to TRBJ2-3, with D possibly matching TRBD1 (6 bases). The CDR3 contains 14 residues. Germline-derived CDR1 and CDR2 are KGHSH and LQKENI. V shed 3 bases and J shed 6 bases, with 13 bases lying between them. This chain's CDR3 is CASSPGQPADTQYF. The DNA of the CDR3 is TGTGCCAGCTCACCTGGACAGCCCGCCGATACGCAGTATTTT.

The chain recombines TRBV12-5 with TRBJ2-1; the match to TRBD1 covers 9 bases. The germline CDR1 and CDR2 sequences are LGHNT and FRNRAP. This CDR3 is built from 13 residues. The CDR3 DNA is TGTGCGAGCACAGGGGGCGCCTACAATGAGCAGTTCTTC. Its protein product is CASTGGAYNEQFF.

For this clone: The same CDR3 arises from other DNA sequences in this sample as well. The chain links TRBV19 to TRBJ1-5; TRBD1 aligns across 7 bases. Germline-derived CDR1 and CDR2 are LNHDA and SQIVND (reference sequence). Germline trimming cut 6 bases from V and 4 bases from J; bases unmatched to any gene: 0. This CDR3 has 12 amino acids. This CDR3 reads CASRDRNQPQHF. CDR3 DNA: TGTGCCAGTAGGGACAGGAATCAGCCCCAGCATTTT.

The chain employs TRBV20-1 and TRBJ1-4; no clear D gene. Germline CDR1 reads DFQATT; CDR2 reads SNEGSKA (reference sequence). The CDR3 consists of 11 residues. V lost 1 base and J 6 bases, leaving 3 bases between the germline ends. The CDR3 protein is CSARGYEKLFF. CDR3 bases: TGCAGTGCTAGAGGGTATGAAAAACTGTTTTTT.

This clone was seen a few times. The V and J genes are TRBV2 and TRBJ1-1; the match to TRBD1 covers 7 bases. The junction had 7 bases not matched to a gene; V was cut back by 8 bases and J by 4 bases. The CDR3 runs 13 residues. Germline lookup yields CDR1 SNHLY and CDR2 FYNNEI. The CDR3 reads CASERGRGTEAFF. The CDR3 region has the DNA TGTGCCAGCGAGAGGGGGCGCGGCACTGAAGCTTTCTTT.

V usage is TRBV27 and J usage is TRBJ1-2; 7 bases are shared with TRBD1. Unmatched junction bases numbered 10, after V lost 7 bases and J lost 5 bases. The CDR3 spans 14 residues. The germline V gene has CDR1 MNHEY and CDR2 SMNVEV (reference sequence). The CDR3 reads CASTSRGGLYGYTF. In nucleotides, the CDR3 is TGTGCCAGCACAAGCAGGGGGGGGCTATATGGCTACACCTTC.

The chain combines TRBV7-2 with TRBJ2-6; no clear D. The V and J ends lost 5 bases and 3 bases respectively, with 8 bases between them. CDR1 and CDR2 from the germline V gene are SGHTA and FQGNSA. The CDR3 extends over 14 amino acids. The chain's CDR3 is CASSPFDGANVLTF. Written as DNA, the CDR3 is TGTGCCAGCAGCCCTTTCGATGGGGCCAACGTCCTGACTTTC.

V gene TRBV6-5 combines with J gene TRBJ2-2; unclear D gene. V lost 4 bases and J lost 3, with 12 bases in between. Germline V gene data show CDR1 as MNHEY and CDR2 as SVGAGI. The CDR3 length is 15 residues. The CDR3 DNA is TGTGCCAGCAGTTCCTGGCACAGAGACACCGGGGAGCTGTTTTTT. Its translation: CASSSWHRDTGELFF.

This clone was counted a few times. CDR3 nucleotide sequence: TGTGCCAGCTCACACGATGGGGTGACTGAAGCTTTCTTT. It codes for CASSHDGVTEAFF. This chain joins TRBV18 and TRBJ1-1; D ambiguous. There are 13 residues in the CDR3. Germline-derived CDR1 and CDR2 are KGHSH and LQKENI. Trimming removed 4 bases from V and 5 bases from J, with 11 bases in between.

CDR3 sequence reads: CASSYSGGRAGELFF. The CDR3, as DNA: TGTGCCAGCAGTTACTCAGGCGGGAGGGCCGGGGAGCTGTTTTTT. The V call is TRBV6-5, the J call TRBJ2-2; 9 bases are shared with TRBD2. The ends lost 0 bases at V and 6 bases at J; junction bases unmatched: 2. The germline V gene encodes CDR1 MNHEY and CDR2 SVGAGI. This CDR3 is 15 amino acids long.

The chain uses TRBV2 and TRBJ1-2; TRBD1 might be the D (6 bases). CDR1 is SNHLY and CDR2 is FYNNEI in the germline V gene. The CDR3 has 14 residues. The ends were cut back, 6 bases at V and 8 bases at J, with 19 bases in the middle. CDR3 sequence: CASRGDTQRQGYTF. The DNA of the CDR3 is TGTGCCAGCAGAGGGGACACCCAAAGGCAGGGCTACACCTTC. Full variable domain (rest looked up from reference TRBV2 and TRBJ1-2): EPEVTQTPSHQVTQMGQEVILRCVPISNHLYFYWYRQILGQKVEFLVSFYNNEISEKSEIFDDQFSVERPDGSNFTLKIRSTKLEDSAMYFCASRGDTQRQGYTFGSGTRLTVV.

This clone was observed a handful of times. The V and J genes are TRBV7-6 and TRBJ1-1; D is undetermined. CDR1 is SGHVS, CDR2 FNYEAQ, per germline. This CDR3 has 13 residues. Trimming shortened V by 5 bases and J by 0 bases, and 7 bases separated the two germline ends. The CDR3 DNA reads TGTGCCAGCAGCCGGCGGATGAACACTGAAGCTTTCTTT. Translation gives CASSRRMNTEAFF. The entire variable domain, with the rest obtained from reference TRBV7-6 and TRBJ1-1, is as follows: GAGVSQSPRYKVTKRGQDVALRCDPISGHVSLYWYRQALGQGPEFLTYFNYEAQQDKSGLPNDRFSAERPEGSISTLTIQRTEQRDSAMYRCASSRRMNTEAFFGQGTRLTVV.

The J gene is TRBJ2-5, the V gene TRBV5-1; tentatively, D is TRBD1 (5 bases). CDR3 size: 14 residues. Germline V CDR1 and CDR2: SGHRS, YFSETQ. The V end was cut by 3 bases, the J end by 0 bases, with 9 bases between. CDR3 DNA: TGCGCCAGCAGCTCCTCAGGGTACCAAGAGACCCAGTACTTC. This sequence encodes CASSSSGYQETQYF.

This rearrangement joins TRBV7-2 to TRBJ2-2, with D possibly matching TRBD2 (5 bases). The CDR3 is 14 residues long. Trimming pared 5 bases from V and 5 bases from J, leaving 12 bases between. The V gene's germline CDR1 is SGHTA and CDR2 FQGNSA. DNA for the CDR3: TGTGCCAGCAGCCCTCGATCGGGAACCGGGGAGCTGTTTTTT. Translated, it gives CASSPRSGTGELFF.

The V and J genes are TRBV19 and TRBJ2-7, with a weak D call TRBD1 (6 bases). This CDR3 spans 12 amino acids. CDR1 is LNHDA, CDR2 SQIVND, per germline (reference sequence). V was clipped by 7 bases and J by 7 bases, with 14 bases between them. The CDR3 region has the DNA TGTGCCAGTACAGGGGTAACGCGGGAGCAGTACTTC. It specifies CASTGVTREQYF.

V and J are TRBV4-1 and TRBJ2-1; 7 bases are a match to TRBD2. V lost 0 bases, J lost 7 bases, and 6 bases stayed unmatched. Germline V gene lookup returns CDR1 MGHRA and CDR2 YSYEKL. The CDR3 runs to 15 residues. Here the CDR3 DNA reads TGCGCCAGCAGCCAAGATGCGGCTAGCGGAAATGAGCAGTTCTTC. It is translated as CASSQDAASGNEQFF.

The rearrangement links TRBV19 to TRBJ1-2, with 8 bases lining up with TRBD1. The V gene's germline CDR1 is LNHDA and CDR2 SQIVND (reference sequence). Unmatched junction bases numbered 9, after V lost 4 bases and J lost 5 bases. There are 15 residues in the CDR3. The CDR3 sequence is CASSSSGTGIYGYTF. The CDR3 DNA sequence: TGTGCCAGTAGTAGCTCCGGGACAGGAATTTATGGCTACACCTTC.

The J gene is TRBJ1-2, the V gene TRBV29-1; 10 nucleotides agree with TRBD1. The CDR3 extends over 14 amino acids. V lost 7 bases to trimming and J lost 6 bases; unmatched junction nucleotides: 11. Per germline, CDR1 SQVTM and CDR2 ANQGSEA. Here the CDR3 reads CSAGQPGQGHGYTF. The CDR3 DNA is TGCAGCGCGGGGCAACCGGGACAGGGGCATGGCTACACCTTC. Complete variable domain (other parts from reference TRBV29-1 and TRBJ1-2): SAVISQKPSRDICQRGTSLTIQCQVDSQVTMMFWYRQQPGQSLTLIATANQGSEATYESGFVIDKFPISRPNLTFSTLTVSNMSPEDSSIYLCSAGQPGQGHGYTFGSGTRLTVV.

This sequence joins TRBV10-3 and TRBJ2-1; perhaps TRBD1 as D (6 bases). The CDR3 runs to 17 residues. The germline V gene has CDR1 ENHRY and CDR2 SYGVKD. V shed 3 bases and J shed 0 bases, with 15 bases lying between them. The CDR3 nucleotides read TGTGCCATCAGTGATGAGAAGGGGGTGAGCTCCTACAATGAGCAGTTCTTC. Protein: CAISDEKGVSSYNEQFF.

The chain employs TRBV30 and TRBJ1-1; D call uncertain. V lost 5 bases and J 10 bases, leaving 17 bases between the germline ends. CDR1 and CDR2 (germline): GTSNPN, SVGIG (reference sequence). The CDR3 has 12 residues. The CDR3, as DNA: TGTGCCTGGTACTACGGCAACCATAGAGCTTTCTTT. Encoded protein: CAWYYGNHRAFF.

The rearrangement links TRBV5-4 to TRBJ1-3, with D possibly matching TRBD1 (5 bases). CDR1 is SGHNT, CDR2 YYREEE, per germline (reference sequence). This CDR3 has 14 amino acids. V was clipped by 4 bases and J by 0 bases, with 8 bases between them. CDR3 sequence (DNA): TGTGCCAGCAGCACCAGGGACTCTGGAAACACCATATATTTT. It encodes CASSTRDSGNTIYF.

This rearrangement joins TRBV15 to TRBJ2-2; D unclear. Germline CDR1 is LNHNV and CDR2 is YYDKDF (reference sequence). V lost 0 bases, J lost 9 bases, and 5 bases lay in between. The CDR3 sequence is 12 residues long. The CDR3 here is CATSRDGRELFF. CDR3 sequence (DNA): TGTGCCACCAGCAGAGATGGCCGGGAGCTGTTTTTT. The entire variable domain, with the rest obtained from reference TRBV15 and TRBJ2-2, is as follows: DAMVIQNPRYQVTQFGKPVTLSCSQTLNHNVMYWYQQKSSQAPKLLFHYYDKDFNNEADTPDNFQSRRPNTSFCFLDIRSPGLGDTAMYLCATSRDGRELFFGEGSRLTVL.